This is a list of T cell receptor beta chains from one sample in a study of T cells in Graves' hyperthyroidism and ophthalmopathy. TCRdb passed the multiplex PCR reads through MiXCR, listing each CDR3 protein once. The sample lists almost 600,000 distinct CDR3 sequences, over 11% occurring once. The sequencing input was blood. These receptors all stem from a woman aged 25 to 39 with Graves' hyperthyroidism that later progressed to Graves' ophthalmopathy. Both conserved end residues are part of each CDR3. The D gene is left open where the match is weak. Some rows mark clone size as missing; the rest say once, few, many or name a class of expanded clone.

v_call	clone_size	j_call	d_call	cdr3_nt	cdr3_aa
TRBV30	-	TRBJ2-3	-	TGTGCCTGGAAACAGTGGAGAACAGATACGCAGTATTTT	CAWKQWRTDTQYF
TRBV5-1	-	TRBJ2-3	TRBD2	TGCGCCAGCAGCTCCCCGGGACTAGCGGAATCCACAGATACGCAGTATTTT	CASSSPGLAESTDTQYF
TRBV19	-	TRBJ2-3	TRBD1	TGTGCCAGTGGTCCGGGACAGACCACAGATACGCAGTATTTT	CASGPGQTTDTQYF
TRBV7-8	many	TRBJ1-5	TRBD1	TGTGCCAGCAGCCGGGGACAGGATCAGCCCCAGCATTTT	CASSRGQDQPQHF
TRBV28	many	TRBJ2-1	TRBD2	TGTGCCAATGCTTCTCGGGAGGGCCGGGAGCAGTTCTTC	CANASREGREQFF
TRBV20-1	many	TRBJ2-5	-	TGCAGCTCCACGACAGAGGGTCAAGAGACCCAGTACTTC	CSSTTEGQETQYF
TRBV6-5	many	TRBJ2-5	-	TGTGCCAGCAGTTACCTCGAGGAAGAGACCCAGTACTTC	CASSYLEEETQYF
TRBV10-3	many	TRBJ2-3	TRBD2	TGTGCCATCAGTGCTTACGCGGGAGGGTTCCCAGATACGCAGTATTTT	CAISAYAGGFPDTQYF
TRBV20-1	many	TRBJ2-5	TRBD1	TGCAGTGCCACCGGACAGGGGCCTCAAGAGACCCAGTACTTC	CSATGQGPQETQYF
TRBV4-1	-	TRBJ1-1	-	TGCGCCAGCAGCCAAGGGACACTGGAGGGGACTGAAGCTTTCTTT	CASSQGTLEGTEAFF
TRBV2	many	TRBJ1-2	TRBD1	TGTGCCAGCAGAAGGGACAGGGGGCAATCTCTCAACGGCTATGGCTACACCTTC	CASRRDRGQSLNGYGYTF
TRBV20-1	many	TRBJ1-6	TRBD1	TGCAGTGCGAGGACGTGGACAGGGGAGAGCTCCTATAATTCACCCCTCCACTTT	CSARTWTGESSYNSPLHF
TRBV4-1	-	TRBJ1-2	-	TGCGCCAGCAGCCAAGATCTTCTCTTCGGCTACACCTTC	CASSQDLLFGYTF
TRBV3-1	few	TRBJ1-1	-	TGTGCCAGCAGCCAACAGAGGGCGAACACTGAAGCTTTCTTT	CASSQQRANTEAFF
TRBV24-1	many	TRBJ1-1	-	TGTGCCACCAGTGATGGGGAGGAAGCTTTCTTT	CATSDGEEAFF
TRBV12-3/TRBV12-4	many	TRBJ2-7	-	TGTGCCAGCAGTATCGGCCCCTACGAGCAGTACTTC	CASSIGPYEQYF
TRBV20-1	many	TRBJ2-7	TRBD2	TGCAGTGCTCTAGCGGTAATGAGCTCCTACGAGCAGTACTTC	CSALAVMSSYEQYF